A selection of T cell receptor beta chains follows, all from one sample in a study of early T cells in non-severe SARS-CoV-2 infection. MiXCR was run by TCRdb on the 5' RACE reads, yielding one entry per CDR3 protein. The profile shows under 50,000 distinct CDR3 sequences, 5.6% of them singletons. Material: whole blood. All receptors come from an adult who was a healthcare worker with PCR-confirmed SARS-CoV-2 infection or an uninfected control (not recorded which). Both conserved end residues are part of each CDR3. A D gene is named only where the DNA matches it firmly. Size tells how often a clone was seen (once, few, many) or the class of an expanded clone, and some rows leave it out.

d_gene: -; abundance: few; j_gene: TRBJ1-1; v_gene: TRBV15; CDR3nt: TGTGCCACCAGCAGAGCCGGGAAAGGGAGGAACACTGAAGCTTTCTTT; CDR3aa: CATSRAGKGRNTEAFF
d_gene: -; abundance: many; j_gene: TRBJ2-2; v_gene: TRBV6-5; CDR3nt: TGTGCCAGCAGTCCCGATCCCGGGGAGCTGTTTTTT; CDR3aa: CASSPDPGELFF
d_gene: TRBD1; abundance: many; j_gene: TRBJ1-1; v_gene: TRBV11-2; CDR3nt: TGTGCCAGCAGCCCTCCAGGGGGGCTGGGCACTGAAGCTTTCTTT; CDR3aa: CASSPPGGLGTEAFF
d_gene: -; abundance: many; j_gene: TRBJ1-1; v_gene: TRBV2; CDR3nt: TGTGCCAGCACAACACCTCAGGGTGCGTCTGGAGCTTTCTTT; CDR3aa: CASTTPQGASGAFF
d_gene: -; abundance: many; j_gene: TRBJ2-3; v_gene: TRBV7-2; CDR3nt: TGTGCCAGCAGCCCTAATAGTATGGGCACAGATACGCAGTATTTT; CDR3aa: CASSPNSMGTDTQYF
d_gene: -; abundance: many; j_gene: TRBJ2-5; v_gene: TRBV13; CDR3nt: TGTGCCAGCAGCTACTTTGGAGGGTCCGAAGGAGAGACCCAGTACTTC; CDR3aa: CASSYFGGSEGETQYF
d_gene: TRBD1; abundance: many; j_gene: TRBJ1-1; v_gene: TRBV7-9; CDR3nt: TGTGCCAGCAGCTTGATGGACAGGGTTACTGAAGCTTTCTTT; CDR3aa: CASSLMDRVTEAFF
d_gene: -; abundance: -; j_gene: TRBJ2-1; v_gene: TRBV5-1; CDR3nt: TGCGCCAGCAGCCTGGACTTTAATGAGCAGTTCTTC; CDR3aa: CASSLDFNEQFF
d_gene: TRBD2; abundance: many; j_gene: TRBJ2-1; v_gene: TRBV20-1; CDR3nt: TGCAGTGCTAGAGATTGGGCTAGCGGGGGCAATGAGCAGTTCTTC; CDR3aa: CSARDWASGGNEQFF
d_gene: -; abundance: many; j_gene: TRBJ2-7; v_gene: TRBV30; CDR3nt: TGTGCCTGGCGACACCGGACCGAGCAGTACTTC; CDR3aa: CAWRHRTEQYF
d_gene: -; abundance: -; j_gene: TRBJ1-2; v_gene: TRBV7-9; CDR3nt: TGTGCCAGCAGGGGGATCTCTGACTATGGCTACACCTTC; CDR3aa: CASRGISDYGYTF
d_gene: TRBD1; abundance: many; j_gene: TRBJ1-6; v_gene: TRBV18; CDR3nt: TGTGCCAGCTCACCTCCGGACAGGGCTGGGTCACCCCTCCACTTT; CDR3aa: CASSPPDRAGSPLHF
d_gene: TRBD1; abundance: many; j_gene: TRBJ1-2; v_gene: TRBV29-1; CDR3nt: TGCAGCGTTTACCAGACAGGGGCGCGCTACACCTTC; CDR3aa: CSVYQTGARYTF
d_gene: -; abundance: many; j_gene: TRBJ2-2; v_gene: TRBV29-1; CDR3nt: TGCAGCGTTGCGGGACGAACCGGGGAGCTGTTTTTT; CDR3aa: CSVAGRTGELFF
d_gene: TRBD2; abundance: -; j_gene: TRBJ2-2; v_gene: TRBV7-2; CDR3nt: TGTGCCAGCAGCTTAAACGGGGGTAGCGGGAGCCTCGGGGAGCTGTTTTTT; CDR3aa: CASSLNGGSGSLGELFF
d_gene: -; abundance: many; j_gene: TRBJ2-3; v_gene: TRBV10-1; CDR3nt: TGCGCCAGCAGTGTAAGCAGCAGAGATACGCAGTATTTT; CDR3aa: CASSVSSRDTQYF
d_gene: -; abundance: many; j_gene: TRBJ1-4; v_gene: TRBV7-9; CDR3nt: TGTGCCAGCAGCTTTGGCAGGGTCGGTGAAAAACTGTTTTTT; CDR3aa: CASSFGRVGEKLFF
d_gene: -; abundance: -; j_gene: TRBJ2-3; v_gene: TRBV6-4; CDR3nt: TGTGCCAGCAGTGACGGCGGGGGCACAGATACGCAGTATTTT; CDR3aa: CASSDGGGTDTQYF
d_gene: TRBD1; abundance: few; j_gene: TRBJ2-6; v_gene: TRBV29-1; CDR3nt: TGCAGCGTTGAAGAAGACAGGGCCGGGGCCAACGTCCTGACTTTC; CDR3aa: CSVEEDRAGANVLTF
d_gene: -; abundance: many; j_gene: TRBJ2-4; v_gene: TRBV6-6; CDR3nt: TGTGCCAGCAGTTACGGAGGGGTCCAAGGAAACATTCAGTACTTC; CDR3aa: CASSYGGVQGNIQYF
d_gene: -; abundance: many; j_gene: TRBJ2-1; v_gene: TRBV29-1; CDR3nt: TGCAGCGTTAAAGGTAGTGCGATCTACAATGAGCAGTTCTTC; CDR3aa: CSVKGSAIYNEQFF
d_gene: TRBD2; abundance: few; j_gene: TRBJ2-3; v_gene: TRBV4-2; CDR3nt: TGTGCCAGCAGCCTCCTGGATCGCGGGGGGACCACAGATACGCAGTATTTT; CDR3aa: CASSLLDRGGTTDTQYF
d_gene: TRBD1; abundance: -; j_gene: TRBJ2-7; v_gene: TRBV29-1; CDR3nt: TGCAGCGTTGAAGAACGCTTACAGGGGGCGTTCGAGCAGTACTTC; CDR3aa: CSVEERLQGAFEQYF
d_gene: TRBD2; abundance: many; j_gene: TRBJ2-7; v_gene: TRBV20-1; CDR3nt: TGCAGTGCCGCGGGTCGGACTAGCGGGGGTTTCGAGCAGTACTTC; CDR3aa: CSAAGRTSGGFEQYF
d_gene: -; abundance: many; j_gene: TRBJ1-2; v_gene: TRBV19; CDR3nt: TGTGCCAGTACCCTTGGGGAAACGGGGACCTATGGCTACACCTTC; CDR3aa: CASTLGETGTYGYTF
d_gene: -; abundance: many; j_gene: TRBJ1-1; v_gene: TRBV3-1; CDR3nt: TGTGCCAGCAGCCGCGAGATTGGGAGGGACACTGAAGCTTTCTTT; CDR3aa: CASSREIGRDTEAFF
d_gene: -; abundance: many; j_gene: TRBJ1-3; v_gene: TRBV20-1; CDR3nt: TGCAGTGCTAGCTTAGACAGGTCTTACTCTGGAAACACCATATATTTT; CDR3aa: CSASLDRSYSGNTIYF
d_gene: -; abundance: many; j_gene: TRBJ2-1; v_gene: TRBV12-3/TRBV12-4; CDR3nt: TGTGCCAGCAGCCCAATGGGTGAGCAGTTCTTC; CDR3aa: CASSPMGEQFF
d_gene: TRBD2; abundance: -; j_gene: TRBJ2-5; v_gene: TRBV20-1; CDR3nt: TGCAGTGCTAGTGGACTAGCGGGGGGGCCCGTGGAGACCCAGTACTTC; CDR3aa: CSASGLAGGPVETQYF
d_gene: TRBD1; abundance: few; j_gene: TRBJ2-7; v_gene: TRBV10-2; CDR3nt: TGCGCCAGCAGGGGACAGGGTTTCGACGAGCAGTACTTC; CDR3aa: CASRGQGFDEQYF
d_gene: -; abundance: many; j_gene: TRBJ2-1; v_gene: TRBV7-6; CDR3nt: TGTGCCAGCAGCCCCGTATCGGCGGGCCATCTCGGTGAGCAGTTCTTC; CDR3aa: CASSPVSAGHLGEQFF
d_gene: -; abundance: many; j_gene: TRBJ1-2; v_gene: TRBV6-2/TRBV6-3; CDR3nt: TGTGCCAGCAGTTACTCGAGAGGGGAGGCCGACACCTTC; CDR3aa: CASSYSRGEADTF
d_gene: -; abundance: many; j_gene: TRBJ2-3; v_gene: TRBV11-2; CDR3nt: TGTGCCAGCAGCCCCCGGGGGGCGGAAACAGATACGCAGTATTTT; CDR3aa: CASSPRGAETDTQYF
d_gene: -; abundance: few; j_gene: TRBJ1-4; v_gene: TRBV7-9; CDR3nt: TGTGCCAGCAACCTGGGTGAAAAACTGTTTTTT; CDR3aa: CASNLGEKLFF
d_gene: -; abundance: many; j_gene: TRBJ2-7; v_gene: TRBV13; CDR3nt: TGTGCCAGCAGCTTAGGGACAGACTCCTACGAGCAGTACTTC; CDR3aa: CASSLGTDSYEQYF
d_gene: -; abundance: many; j_gene: TRBJ2-7; v_gene: TRBV6-5; CDR3nt: TGTGCCAGCAGGAGGGGGAGGGAAAACTCCTACGAGCAGTACTTC; CDR3aa: CASRRGRENSYEQYF
d_gene: -; abundance: many; j_gene: TRBJ1-2; v_gene: TRBV5-4; CDR3nt: TGTGCCAGCAGCGGGGGCGAGCATTATGGCTACACCTTC; CDR3aa: CASSGGEHYGYTF
d_gene: -; abundance: few; j_gene: TRBJ2-7; v_gene: TRBV2; CDR3nt: TGTGCCAGCAGGAAAGGGGGGGACAGGTGGTCCTACGAGCAGTACTTC; CDR3aa: CASRKGGDRWSYEQYF
d_gene: TRBD2; abundance: many; j_gene: TRBJ2-5; v_gene: TRBV29-1; CDR3nt: TGCAGCGTTCTGGGAGGGCCTGGAGAGACCCAGTACTTC; CDR3aa: CSVLGGPGETQYF
d_gene: TRBD1; abundance: many; j_gene: TRBJ1-6; v_gene: TRBV6-1; CDR3nt: TGTGCCAGCAGCCCTGACAGGGGCTCTGGGAATTCACCCCTCCACTTT; CDR3aa: CASSPDRGSGNSPLHF
d_gene: TRBD1; abundance: many; j_gene: TRBJ1-2; v_gene: TRBV12-3/TRBV12-4; CDR3nt: TGTGCCAGCAGTTACAGGGGATCGGACTATGGCTACACCTTC; CDR3aa: CASSYRGSDYGYTF
d_gene: -; abundance: many; j_gene: TRBJ2-1; v_gene: TRBV25-1; CDR3nt: TGTGCCAGCAGTGTCACAGGGTTAGGCAACAATGAGCAGTTCTTC; CDR3aa: CASSVTGLGNNEQFF
d_gene: TRBD1; abundance: many; j_gene: TRBJ1-4; v_gene: TRBV18; CDR3nt: TGTGCCAGCTCACCAGGGGGACAGGCAACTAATGAAAAACTGTTTTTT; CDR3aa: CASSPGGQATNEKLFF
d_gene: TRBD1; abundance: many; j_gene: TRBJ2-7; v_gene: TRBV7-2; CDR3nt: TGTGCCAGCAGCCCAGGGGGCGCGATCTCGTACGAGCAGTACTTC; CDR3aa: CASSPGGAISYEQYF
d_gene: TRBD2; abundance: many; j_gene: TRBJ2-5; v_gene: TRBV9; CDR3nt: TGTGCCAGCAGCGTAGCAACTAGCGGGGGGCAAGAGACCCAGTACTTC; CDR3aa: CASSVATSGGQETQYF
d_gene: -; abundance: many; j_gene: TRBJ2-1; v_gene: TRBV29-1; CDR3nt: TGCAGCGGCGAGAGATCCGATGAGCAGTTCTTC; CDR3aa: CSGERSDEQFF
d_gene: -; abundance: many; j_gene: TRBJ2-7; v_gene: TRBV15; CDR3nt: TGTGCCACCAGCAGAGATCGATCCCACGAGCAGTACTTC; CDR3aa: CATSRDRSHEQYF
d_gene: TRBD2; abundance: many; j_gene: TRBJ2-3; v_gene: TRBV20-1; CDR3nt: TGCAGTGCTCCCGGACTAGCGGCGAACACAGATACGCAGTATTTT; CDR3aa: CSAPGLAANTDTQYF
d_gene: TRBD1; abundance: many; j_gene: TRBJ1-1; v_gene: TRBV12-3/TRBV12-4; CDR3nt: TGTGCCAGCAGGGACAGGGTAAGGGACACTGAAGCTTTCTTT; CDR3aa: CASRDRVRDTEAFF
d_gene: -; abundance: many; j_gene: TRBJ2-1; v_gene: TRBV7-8; CDR3nt: TGTGCCAGCAGCTCCTCTCCCGGGACCTCATACAATGAGCAGTTCTTC; CDR3aa: CASSSSPGTSYNEQFF
d_gene: -; abundance: -; j_gene: TRBJ2-1; v_gene: TRBV7-8; CDR3nt: TGTGCCAGCAGCCATGTTGGCGACAATGAGCAGTTCTTC; CDR3aa: CASSHVGDNEQFF
d_gene: -; abundance: many; j_gene: TRBJ2-5; v_gene: TRBV29-1; CDR3nt: TGCAGCGTTGTTAGAGCTAGCGTAGAGACCCAGTACTTC; CDR3aa: CSVVRASVETQYF
d_gene: TRBD1; abundance: few; j_gene: TRBJ2-2; v_gene: TRBV7-2; CDR3nt: TGTGCCAGCAGCGTACGGACAGGGAACACCGGGGAGCTGTTTTTT; CDR3aa: CASSVRTGNTGELFF
d_gene: -; abundance: many; j_gene: TRBJ2-2; v_gene: TRBV2; CDR3nt: TGTGCCAGCAGTGTGGTTAAAAACACCGGGGAGCTGTTTTTT; CDR3aa: CASSVVKNTGELFF
d_gene: -; abundance: many; j_gene: TRBJ2-7; v_gene: TRBV7-3; CDR3nt: TGTGCCAGCAGCTTACTAGGGAGCGGCGAGCAGTACTTC; CDR3aa: CASSLLGSGEQYF
d_gene: -; abundance: many; j_gene: TRBJ2-1; v_gene: TRBV5-6; CDR3nt: TGTGCCAGCAGCTTGCCCGTTAGGGATGAGCAGTTCTTC; CDR3aa: CASSLPVRDEQFF
d_gene: -; abundance: many; j_gene: TRBJ1-2; v_gene: TRBV7-2; CDR3nt: TGTGCCAGCAGCTTGGTCCCCCTTGGCTACACCTTC; CDR3aa: CASSLVPLGYTF
d_gene: -; abundance: many; j_gene: TRBJ2-7; v_gene: TRBV20-1; CDR3nt: TGCAGTGCTAGAGATGTTACGGCCCTCTACGAGCAGTACTTC; CDR3aa: CSARDVTALYEQYF
d_gene: TRBD1; abundance: many; j_gene: TRBJ1-4; v_gene: TRBV4-2; CDR3nt: TGTGCCAGCAGCTCCTACCCCGACAGGGGGATGGAAAAACTGTTTTTT; CDR3aa: CASSSYPDRGMEKLFF
d_gene: -; abundance: many; j_gene: TRBJ2-1; v_gene: TRBV5-1; CDR3nt: TGCGCCAGCAGCTTAGCGGACATCTACAATGAGCAGTTCTTC; CDR3aa: CASSLADIYNEQFF